This T cell receptor beta chain emerged from a study of shared clonotypes between healthy human individuals. Study-wide findings and caveats: Only blood samples were collected, and tissue repertoires likely differ. Genetic and exposure-history diversity was limited by the small donor number.

Trimming left V 4 bases short and J 5 bases short, with 22 bases between. The CDR3 length is 17 residues. The germline V gene encodes CDR1 SGHNT and CDR2 YYREEE (reference sequence). To note about this clone: Its antigen remains unknown.

Libraries were prepared by immunoSEQ multiplex PCR; TCRdb keeps only in-frame clonotypes and omits some of them. Of millions of clones listed, 95% are singletons. CD4+ cells underwent separation, giving CD45RA+ naive and CD45RA-negative memory subsets. The chain recombines TRBV5-4 with TRBJ2-1; no definite D call. The material sequenced was naive CD4+ T cells sorted from blood. Described subset: CD45RA+ positively selected. The TCR comes from a man aged 18 to 30 in good health. The CDR3 loop reads CASSKDPGASINNEQFF. The CDR3, as DNA: TGTGCCAGCAGCAAAGACCCTGGCGCCTCAATCAACAATGAGCAGTTCTTC.